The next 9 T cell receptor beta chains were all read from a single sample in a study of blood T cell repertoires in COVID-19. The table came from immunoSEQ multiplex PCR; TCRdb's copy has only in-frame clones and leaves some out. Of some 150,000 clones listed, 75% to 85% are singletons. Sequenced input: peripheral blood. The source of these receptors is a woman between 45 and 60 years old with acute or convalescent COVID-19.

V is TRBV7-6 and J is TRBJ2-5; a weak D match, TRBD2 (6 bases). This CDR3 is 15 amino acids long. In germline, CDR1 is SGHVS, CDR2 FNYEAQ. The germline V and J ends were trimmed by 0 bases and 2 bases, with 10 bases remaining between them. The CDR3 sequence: CASSLASSVQETQYF. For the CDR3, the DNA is TGTGCCAGCAGCTTAGCGTCTAGCGTACAAGAGACCCAGTACTTC.

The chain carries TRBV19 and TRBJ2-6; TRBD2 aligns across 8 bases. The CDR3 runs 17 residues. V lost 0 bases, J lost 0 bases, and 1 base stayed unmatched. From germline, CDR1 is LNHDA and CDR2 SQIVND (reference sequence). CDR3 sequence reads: CASSIDAGGSGANVLTF. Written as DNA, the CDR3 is TGTGCCAGTAGTATAGATGCGGGAGGCTCTGGGGCCAACGTCCTGACTTTC.

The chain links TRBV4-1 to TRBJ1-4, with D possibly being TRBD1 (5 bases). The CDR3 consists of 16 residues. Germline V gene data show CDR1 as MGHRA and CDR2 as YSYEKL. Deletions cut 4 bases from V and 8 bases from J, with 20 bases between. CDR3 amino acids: CASSRHTGTAAEKLFF. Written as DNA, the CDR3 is TGCGCCAGCAGCCGGCACACCGGGACTGCGGCCGAAAAACTGTTTTTT.

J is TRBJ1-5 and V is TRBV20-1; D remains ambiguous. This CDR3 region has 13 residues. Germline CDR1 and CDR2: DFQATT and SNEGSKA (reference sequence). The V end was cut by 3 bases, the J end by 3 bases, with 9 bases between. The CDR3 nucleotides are TGCAGTGCTAGTCGTGAGATCAATCAGCCCCAGCATTTT. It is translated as CSASREINQPQHF.

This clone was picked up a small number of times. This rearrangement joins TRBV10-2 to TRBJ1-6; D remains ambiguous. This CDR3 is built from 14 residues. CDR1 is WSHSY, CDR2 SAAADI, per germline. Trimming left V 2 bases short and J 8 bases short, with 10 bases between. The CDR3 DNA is TGCGCCAGCAGTGAGACAGTTTCCTATTCACCCCTCCACTTT. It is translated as CASSETVSYSPLHF.

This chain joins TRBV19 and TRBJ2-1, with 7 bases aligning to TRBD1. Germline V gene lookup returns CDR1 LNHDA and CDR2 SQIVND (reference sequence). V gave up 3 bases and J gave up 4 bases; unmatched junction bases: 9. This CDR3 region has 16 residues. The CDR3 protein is CASSILGRGSYNEQFF. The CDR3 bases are TGTGCCAGTAGTATTTTGGGCAGGGGGTCGTACAATGAGCAGTTCTTC.

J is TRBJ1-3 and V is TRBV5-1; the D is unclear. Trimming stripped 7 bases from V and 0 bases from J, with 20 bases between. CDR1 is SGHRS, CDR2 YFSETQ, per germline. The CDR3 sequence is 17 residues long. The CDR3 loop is CASAMGSGRGSGNTIYF. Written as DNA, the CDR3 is TGCGCCAGCGCGATGGGGAGTGGACGGGGCTCTGGAAACACCATATATTTT.

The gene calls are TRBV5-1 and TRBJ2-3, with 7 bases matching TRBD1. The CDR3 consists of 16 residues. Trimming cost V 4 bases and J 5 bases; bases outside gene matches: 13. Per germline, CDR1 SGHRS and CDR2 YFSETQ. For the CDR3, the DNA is TGCGCCAGCAGCATAGGACAGGAGCTGGCGGGAGATACGCAGTATTTT. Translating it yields CASSIGQELAGDTQYF.

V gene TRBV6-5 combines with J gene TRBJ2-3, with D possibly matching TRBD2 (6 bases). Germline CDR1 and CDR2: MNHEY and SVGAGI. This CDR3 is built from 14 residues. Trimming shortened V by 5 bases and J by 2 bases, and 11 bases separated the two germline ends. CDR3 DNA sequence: TGTGCCAGCAGTAGGGACTTACCCACAGATACGCAGTATTTT. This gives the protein CASSRDLPTDTQYF.